This T cell receptor (beta chain) was documented in a study of blood T cell repertoires in COVID-19. Study-wide context: Researchers got acute and convalescent COVID-19 samples from the United States, Italy and Spain. Sources were T cells, B-cell-depleted T cells, or PBMCs; the material itself was cDNA or gDNA.

Methods used by the authors: Amplifying reference gene primers gave estimates of nucleated cell counts. Clones were read by immunoSEQ multiplex PCR, and TCRdb kept only the in-frame ones, dropping some. The V and J calls and clone size come from that table; D and trimming were worked out from the DNA. Of a few hundred thousand clones listed, 88% are singletons. The CDR3 consists of 13 residues. With 6 bases clipped from V and 1 base from J, the junction kept 0 bases outside the gene matches. Germline loops: CDR1 LNHDA, CDR2 SQIVND (reference sequence). Sequenced material: peripheral blood. The rearrangement links TRBV19 to TRBJ2-4; 7 nucleotides match TRBD1. The sequence was obtained from a human donor in a cohort sampled during active COVID-19. CDR3 sequence reads: CASRTGAKNIQYF. DNA for the CDR3: TGTGCCAGTAGGACAGGGGCCAAAAACATTCAGTACTTC.